Presented here are 27 T cell receptor beta chains from one specimen sequenced in a study of cytomegalovirus exposure and HLA in healthy donors. The PCR was carried out with 60 Vbeta primers and 13 Jbeta primers. TCRdb's table, derived via immunoSEQ multiplex PCR, lists solely in-frame clones and lacks some. Among around 160,000 clones listed, roughly 79% were seen once. The sequencing input was PBMCs. These receptors originate from a male donor in good health and CMV-seropositive.

V usage is TRBV5-1 and J usage is TRBJ2-2; 10 bases are shared with TRBD2. The V and J ends lost 4 bases and 7 bases, in that order; junction bases with no gene match: 13. From germline, CDR1 is SGHRS and CDR2 YFSETQ. The CDR3 totals 17 residues. The chain's CDR3 is CASSLLLQRGGIGELFF. CDR3 DNA: TGCGCCAGCAGCCTACTCCTACAGCGGGGGGGAATCGGGGAGCTGTTTTTT. Variable domain in full (rest from reference TRBV5-1 and TRBJ2-2): KAGVTQTPRYLIKTRGQQVTLSCSPISGHRSVSWYQQTPGQGLQFLFEYFSETQRNKGNFPGRFSGRQFSNSRSEMNVSTLELGDSALYLCASSLLLQRGGIGELFFGEGSRLTVL.

About this clone itself: The sample holds other DNA sequences that translate to the same CDR3. This rearrangement joins TRBV13 to TRBJ2-7; perhaps TRBD1 as D (6 bases). The CDR3 length is 17 residues. The germline gives CDR1 PRHDT, CDR2 FYEKMQ (reference sequence). V was pared by 5 bases and J by 9 bases, with 29 bases between. This CDR3 is CASSLARGPNRVVGQYF. DNA of the CDR3: TGTGCCAGCAGCCTAGCCAGGGGCCCCAATAGAGTCGTCGGGCAGTACTTC.

This rearrangement joins TRBV4-1 to TRBJ2-5; TRBD2 matches at 11 bases. J lost 0 bases, V lost 3 bases, and 6 bases had no gene match. This CDR3 contains 17 residues. Germline V gene lookup returns CDR1 MGHRA and CDR2 YSYEKL. The CDR3 is CASSHLLAGDHQETQYF. The CDR3, as DNA: TGCGCCAGCAGCCACCTACTAGCGGGGGACCACCAAGAGACCCAGTACTTC.

Details on this clone: One junction end disagrees with the germline gene, perhaps due to a read error. The rearrangement uses TRBV27 and TRBJ2-3; D possibly corresponds to TRBD2 (6 bases). This CDR3 has 15 amino acids. Germline CDR1 is MNHEY and CDR2 is SMNVEV (reference sequence). CDR3 sequence (DNA): TGTGCCAGCCGTTTTTTAGCGGTAAGCACAGATACGCAGTATTTT. This encodes CASRFLAVSTDTQYF.

A single count supports this clone. The rearrangement links TRBV4-2 to TRBJ1-2; 8 bases match TRBD1. Germline V lookup: CDR1 LGHNA, CDR2 YNFKEQ. After removal of 0 bases from V and 4 bases from J, the junction contained 4 bases not matched to a gene. This CDR3 spans 15 amino acids. The CDR3 loop is CASSQEGDRSYGYTF. The CDR3 nucleotides are TGTGCCAGCAGCCAAGAGGGGGACAGGTCCTATGGCTACACCTTC.

The chain recombines TRBV2 with TRBJ1-6; D gene ambiguous. The V end lost 6 bases, the J end lost 10 bases, and 13 bases lay between the germline ends. Germline V gives CDR1 SNHLY, CDR2 FYNNEI. The CDR3 runs to 13 residues. For the CDR3, the DNA is TGTGCCAGCAGCCAAGGGAGGGAATCACCCCTCCACTTT. Translated, it gives CASSQGRESPLHF.

The gene calls are TRBV30 and TRBJ2-2; D not resolved. This CDR3 spans 14 amino acids. V was pared by 0 bases and J by 1 base, with 6 bases between. Germline CDR1 reads GTSNPN; CDR2 reads SVGIG (reference sequence). In nucleotides, the CDR3 is TGTGCCTGGAGTGTCCTAGTGAACACCGGGGAGCTGTTTTTT. Amino acids: CAWSVLVNTGELFF.

The chain is built from TRBV6-6 and TRBJ2-5; 12 nucleotides align to TRBD2. The J call is in doubt because the DNA end fits TRBJ2-7 better. The CDR3 has 15 residues. Germline CDR1 is MNHNY and CDR2 is SVGAGI (reference sequence). The CDR3 coding sequence is TGTGCCAGCAGACCTACTAGCGGGGGGCCCTACGAGCAGTACTTC. It translates to CASRPTSGGPYEQYF.

The chain employs TRBV2 and TRBJ2-7, with 11 bases matching TRBD2. Germline V gene lookup returns CDR1 SNHLY and CDR2 FYNNEI. V dropped 5 bases and J dropped 4; count of bases not matched to a gene: 7. The CDR3 loop spans 15 amino acids. In nucleotides, the CDR3 is TGTGCCAGCAGTCCTACTAGCGGGGGTGCGTACGAGCAGTACTTC. Residues: CASSPTSGGAYEQYF.

The chain carries TRBV18 and TRBJ2-5; tentatively, D is TRBD2 (5 bases). This CDR3 comprises 14 residues. Germline loops: CDR1 KGHSH, CDR2 LQKENI. V lost 6 bases and J lost 3, with 14 bases in between. The CDR3 is CASSPRTREETQYF. The CDR3, as DNA: TGTGCCAGCTCCCCGCGGACTCGGGAAGAGACCCAGTACTTC.

The CDR3 DNA follows: TGTGCCAGCAGCTTAGTTGCGACATCTGCCGCTTTCTTT. Its translation: CASSLVATSAAFF. This rearrangement joins TRBV11-2 to TRBJ1-1; D is ambiguous. CDR3 length: 13 amino acids. Germline CDR1 is SGHAT and CDR2 is FQNNGV. With 1 base removed from V and 11 bases from J, the gap between germline ends came to 14 bases.

The chain recombines TRBV14 with TRBJ2-7; TRBD1 is a possible D gene (6 bases). Germline V gene lookup returns CDR1 SGHDN and CDR2 FVKESK. V was pared by 1 base and J by 5 bases, with 12 bases between. The CDR3 is 14 residues long. In DNA, the CDR3 is TGTGCCAGCAGCCAAGTACAGGGAAAGGACGAGCAGTACTTC. The encoded protein is CASSQVQGKDEQYF.

The J gene is TRBJ2-3, the V gene TRBV7-3, with D unresolved. The V gene's germline CDR1 is SGHTA and CDR2 FQGTGA. Between the trimmed V and J ends, which lost 2 bases and 2 bases, there was a span of 11 bases. The CDR3 is made up of 15 amino acids. The CDR3 bases are TGTGCCAGCAGCTTATCATGGCGGCACACAGATACGCAGTATTTT. Amino acid sequence: CASSLSWRHTDTQYF.

This clone was seen only once. The genes are TRBV29-1 and TRBJ1-1, with unresolved D. The CDR3 runs to 16 residues. Per germline, CDR1 SQVTM and CDR2 ANQGSEA. The ends were cut back, 6 bases at V and 1 base at J, with 21 bases in the middle. The CDR3 region has the DNA TGCAGCGTCCACCCTGGAGGCGCCAGCGGGAACACTGAAGCTTTCTTT. Translation: CSVHPGGASGNTEAFF.

The count of this clone is one. The chain carries TRBV20-1 and TRBJ1-1; D gene uncertain. Germline V gives CDR1 DFQATT, CDR2 SNEGSKA (reference sequence). Trimming took off 4 bases at V and 5 bases at J, with 5 bases between the two ends. The CDR3 loop spans 10 amino acids. In nucleotides, the CDR3 is TGCAGTGCTAAGAGTACTGAAGCTTTCTTT. Translation: CSAKSTEAFF.

The chain is built from TRBV19 and TRBJ1-2; TRBD1 is a possible D gene (5 bases). This CDR3 region has 14 residues. The V gene's germline CDR1 is LNHDA and CDR2 SQIVND (reference sequence). With 4 bases removed from V and 6 bases from J, the gap between germline ends came to 15 bases. The CDR3 protein is CASSSAARGNGYTF. DNA of the CDR3: TGTGCCAGTAGTAGCGCCGCTCGGGGGAATGGCTACACCTTC.

This clone has more than one count but fewer than ten. V gene TRBV10-2 combines with J gene TRBJ2-7; the match to TRBD2 covers 10 bases. V trimming: 3 bases; J trimming: 5 bases; junction bases outside the gene matches: 13. The CDR3 runs 17 residues. The germline CDR1 and CDR2 sequences are WSHSY and SAAADI. CDR3 DNA sequence: TGCGCCAGCAGTGAACGGGCTAGCGGGGGCCCATGGCACGAGCAGTACTTC. Protein sequence: CASSERASGGPWHEQYF.

The rearrangement joins TRBV15 to TRBJ1-4; D gene unclear. The V end lost 5 bases, the J end lost 7 bases, and 17 bases lay between the germline ends. Germline CDR1 and CDR2: LNHNV and YYDKDF (reference sequence). There are 15 residues in the CDR3. The CDR3 DNA is TGTGCCACCAGCCCTGCCCCGGAGCTAGGTGAAAAACTGTTTTTT. It is translated as CATSPAPELGEKLFF.

This clone was seen a single time. The chain uses TRBV11-2 and TRBJ1-2; D perhaps matches TRBD1 (5 bases). Germline CDR1 and CDR2: SGHAT and FQNNGV. This CDR3 is 12 amino acids long. Trimming took off 5 bases at V and 7 bases at J, with 11 bases between the two ends. The CDR3 sequence: CASSPGGSGYTF. CDR3 bases: TGTGCCAGCAGCCCGGGGGGGAGTGGCTACACCTTC.

The chain recombines TRBV6-5 with TRBJ2-7, with 8 bases fitting TRBD2. CDR3 length: 15 amino acids. The germline CDR1 and CDR2 sequences are MNHEY and SVGAGI. After removal of 6 bases from V and 0 bases from J, the junction contained 7 bases not matched to a gene. The CDR3 loop is CASRHSGASSYEQYF. In DNA, the CDR3 is TGTGCCAGCAGGCATAGCGGGGCAAGCTCCTACGAGCAGTACTTC.

The V call is TRBV5-6, the J call TRBJ1-5; D might be TRBD1 (5 bases). CDR1 is SGHDT and CDR2 is YYEEEE in the germline V gene. The germline V and J ends were trimmed by 0 bases and 7 bases, with 5 bases remaining between them. The CDR3 loop spans 12 amino acids. CDR3 loop: CASSLEGQPQHF. The CDR3 DNA reads TGTGCCAGCAGCTTGGAGGGGCAGCCCCAGCATTTT.

This chain links TRBV9 with TRBJ1-2, with a tentative D call TRBD1 (5 bases). Germline loops: CDR1 SGDLS, CDR2 YYNGEE. Trimming removed 4 bases from V and 5 bases from J, with 18 bases in between. The CDR3 extends over 15 amino acids. CDR3 DNA: TGTGCCAGCAGCCGCGGGGGATGGGTAAGATATGGCTACACCTTC. Protein sequence: CASSRGGWVRYGYTF.

The V gene is TRBV6-6, the J gene TRBJ2-2, with D perhaps matching TRBD2 (5 bases). V lost 7 bases and J lost 0, with 12 bases in between. The CDR3 contains 15 residues. Looked up from germline, CDR1 is MNHNY and CDR2 is SVGAGI (reference sequence). The CDR3 here is CASKEGYANTGELFF. The CDR3 DNA reads TGTGCCAGCAAAGAGGGATACGCGAACACCGGGGAGCTGTTTTTT.

This clone showed up just once. The V gene is TRBV9, the J gene TRBJ2-3; 7 nucleotides align to TRBD1. Looked up from germline, CDR1 is SGDLS and CDR2 is YYNGEE. The CDR3 sequence is 16 residues long. With 2 bases clipped from V and 3 bases from J, the junction kept 9 bases outside the gene matches. The CDR3 protein is CASSVWTGSLTDTQYF. CDR3 in DNA: TGTGCCAGCAGCGTCTGGACAGGTAGTTTAACAGATACGCAGTATTTT. Based on the CDR3 plus reference TRBV9 and TRBJ2-3, the full variable domain is DSGVTQTPKHLITATGQRVTLRCSPRSGDLSVYWYQQSLDQGLQFLIQYYNGEERAKGNILERFSAQQFPDLHSELNLSSLELGDSALYFCASSVWTGSLTDTQYFGPGTRLTVL.

This chain links TRBV2 with TRBJ2-1, with 11 bases matching TRBD2. The CDR3 spans 15 residues. The V segment lost 6 bases and the J segment 3 bases; nucleotides outside the gene matches: 4. Germline V gene sequence: CDR1 SNHLY, CDR2 FYNNEI. The DNA of the CDR3 is TGTGCCAGCAGGGGAACTAGCGGGGGCTACAATGAGCAGTTCTTC. This encodes CASRGTSGGYNEQFF.

The gene calls are TRBV6-5 and TRBJ1-2; D uncertain. The CDR3 contains 14 residues. CDR1 and CDR2 (germline): MNHEY, SVGAGI. V lost 2 bases to trimming and J lost 4 bases, with 11 bases between them. CDR3 protein: CASSYGSSSYGYTF. CDR3 nucleotide sequence: TGTGCCAGCAGTTACGGCAGTTCCTCCTATGGCTACACCTTC.

The chain employs TRBV19 and TRBJ1-1; the match to TRBD1 covers 11 bases. V lost 9 bases and J lost 8; bases outside the gene matches: 2. The CDR3 covers 11 residues. Germline V gene sequence: CDR1 LNHDA, CDR2 SQIVND (reference sequence). For the CDR3, the DNA is TGTGCCAGCAGGACAGGGGGCGAAGCTTTCTTT. Translation: CASRTGGEAFF.